This TCR beta chain was captured in a study of technical replicates of blood from a handful of donors. Germline CDR1 reads LNHNV; CDR2 reads YYDKDF (reference sequence). The germline V and J ends were trimmed by 8 bases and 0 bases, with 8 bases remaining between them. This CDR3 is 13 amino acids long. Using immunoSEQ multiplex PCR, the repertoire was profiled, and TCRdb retains in-frame clones only, with some absent. The repertoire holds approximately 81,000 clones, approximately 80% seen once, with roughly 3.7% in the top ten. The TCR originated in a human donor in good health. Some clones in this sample may be carry-over from other donors' samples. V gene TRBV15 combines with J gene TRBJ1-3; D is undetermined. The specimen sequenced was PBMCs. This CDR3 is CATVPSSGNTIYF. CDR3 nucleotides: TGTGCCACCGTCCCTAGCTCTGGAAACACCATATATTTT.